A selection of T cell receptor beta chains follows, all from one sample in a study of blood T cell repertoires in COVID-19. The table came from immunoSEQ multiplex PCR; TCRdb's copy has only in-frame clones and leaves some out. Among nearly 90,000 clones, 88% were seen once, and the ten largest hold around 10%. The sample was peripheral blood. All receptors come from a man older than 75 with acute or convalescent COVID-19. Both conserved end residues are part of each CDR3. D genes are given only for firm matches. Expanded clones get a size class; other rows say once, few or many, or leave the size out.

few | TRBD2 | 16 | TRBJ2-2 | TRBV19 | CASSPTSGIGTGELFF | TGTGCCAGTTCCCCTACTAGCGGGATTGGCACCGGGGAGCTGTTTTTT
NA | NA | 14 | TRBJ1-5 | TRBV6-1 | CASSENPGIQPQHF | TGTGCCAGCAGTGAAAACCCAGGGATTCAGCCCCAGCATTTT
once | TRBD1 | 15 | TRBJ1-1 | TRBV5-1 | CASSWGTGGNTEAFF | TGCGCCAGCAGCTGGGGGACAGGGGGTAACACTGAAGCTTTCTTT
NA | NA | 13 | TRBJ2-7 | TRBV5-1 | CASSLESTAEQYF | TGCGCCAGCAGCTTGGAGTCTACAGCCGAGCAGTACTTC
NA | NA | 15 | TRBJ1-3 | TRBV28 | CASSLVRHSGNTIYF | TGTGCCAGCAGTTTAGTGCGACACTCTGGAAACACCATATATTTT
NA | TRBD1 | 18 | TRBJ1-2 | TRBV10-3 | CAITDPGTTGQGYYGYTF | TGTGCCATCACGGACCCAGGAACCACGGGACAGGGATACTATGGCTACACCTTC
once | TRBD1 | 15 | TRBJ2-7 | TRBV7-6 | CASSTGTGGPYEQYF | TGTGCCAGCAGCACTGGGACAGGGGGCCCCTACGAGCAGTACTTC
NA | NA | 16 | TRBJ1-4 | TRBV5-4 | CASSLVGEGRYEKLFF | TGTGCCAGCAGCTTGGTTGGGGAGGGGCGGTATGAAAAACTGTTTTTT
NA | TRBD1 | 16 | TRBJ2-2 | TRBV5-1 | CASSLGGQGISGELFF | TGCGCCAGCAGCTTGGGGGGACAGGGAATATCCGGGGAGCTGTTTTTT
NA | NA | 13 | TRBJ2-3 | TRBV29-1 | CSVNKGHTDTQYF | TGCAGCGTAAATAAGGGGCATACAGATACGCAGTATTTT
NA | TRBD1 | 17 | TRBJ2-3 | TRBV25-1 | CASSAQRWDRVTDTQYF | TGTGCCAGCAGTGCCCAAAGGTGGGACAGGGTCACAGATACGCAGTATTTT
once | TRBD2 | 17 | TRBJ2-3 | TRBV10-3 | CAISARTSGSLTDTQYF | TGTGCCATCAGTGCGCGGACTAGCGGGAGTCTGACAGATACGCAGTATTTT
NA | NA | 12 | TRBJ1-1 | TRBV7-9 | CASTPGGTEAFF | TGTGCCAGCACCCCGGGAGGCACTGAAGCTTTCTTT
NA | NA | 14 | TRBJ1-4 | TRBV2 | CASSEGQKGEKLFF | TGTGCCAGCAGTGAGGGCCAGAAGGGGGAAAAACTGTTTTTT
NA | TRBD2 | 19 | TRBJ2-2 | TRBV20-1 | CSASPRGLAGGPNTGELFF | TGCAGTGCTAGTCCCCGGGGACTAGCGGGAGGGCCTAACACCGGGGAGCTGTTTTTT
NA | TRBD1 | 19 | TRBJ1-6 | TRBV5-4 | CASSLFPGQRSSYNSPLHF | TGTGCCAGCAGCTTGTTCCCGGGACAGCGAAGCTCCTATAATTCACCCCTCCACTTT
NA | NA | 16 | TRBJ2-1 | TRBV3-1/TRBV3-2 | CASSQDTVAPYNEQFF | TGTGCCAGCAGCCAAGATACGGTCGCCCCCTACAATGAGCAGTTCTTC
NA | NA | 15 | TRBJ2-1 | TRBV7-3 | CASSPGGVQGNEQFF | TGTGCCAGCAGCCCAGGAGGGGTTCAGGGAAACGAGCAGTTCTTC
NA | NA | 15 | TRBJ1-3 | TRBV19 | CASSTSGSSGNTIYF | TGTGCCAGTAGTACCAGCGGAAGCTCTGGAAACACCATATATTTT
NA | NA | 14 | TRBJ1-4 | TRBV19 | CASSEGQRNEKLFF | TGTGCCAGTAGTGAAGGACAGAGAAATGAAAAACTGTTTTTT
NA | NA | 15 | TRBJ1-3 | TRBV16 | CASSQSVPPGNTIYF | TGTGCCAGCAGCCAGTCGGTCCCCCCTGGAAACACCATATATTTT
once | TRBD1 | 14 | TRBJ1-1 | TRBV6-5 | CASTRGQGRTEAFF | TGTGCCAGCACCCGAGGACAGGGTCGGACTGAAGCTTTCTTT
NA | TRBD1 | 18 | TRBJ1-2 | TRBV7-3 | CASSLNPPQGARADGYTF | TGTGCCAGCAGCTTAAACCCCCCACAGGGGGCGAGGGCCGATGGCTACACCTTC